The next 24 T cell receptor beta chains were all read from a single sample in a study of cytomegalovirus exposure and HLA in healthy donors. The PCR ran on 60 Vbeta and 13 Jbeta primers. Method: immunoSEQ multiplex PCR; TCRdb's copy keeps in-frame clones and lacks some. The sample yields over 150,000 clones, less than 85% seen once. The sequencing input was PBMCs. These receptors were obtained from a man aged 40-50 years in good health and CMV-seronegative.

This chain joins TRBV7-9 and TRBJ2-5; tentative D call: TRBD1 (5 bases). Germline CDR1 SEHNR, CDR2 FQNEAQ (reference sequence). V gave up 3 bases and J gave up 3 bases, with 20 bases separating them. This CDR3 region has 17 residues. The chain's CDR3 is CASSFIKGRPFKETQYF. The CDR3 DNA is TGTGCCAGCAGCTTCATCAAGGGGCGCCCCTTCAAAGAGACCCAGTACTTC.

This sequence joins TRBV6-6 and TRBJ2-1; 11 bases align to TRBD2. The J segment lost 5 bases and the V segment lost 11 bases, leaving 5 bases of the junction unmatched. This CDR3 is 13 amino acids long. Looked up from germline, CDR1 is MNHNY and CDR2 is SVGAGI (reference sequence). The DNA for the CDR3 is TGTGCCGGAGGGACTAGCGGAGACAATGAGCAGTTCTTC. Encoded protein: CAGGTSGDNEQFF.

The V and J genes are TRBV19 and TRBJ1-2; the D gene is possibly TRBD1 (5 bases). The germline V gene encodes CDR1 LNHDA and CDR2 SQIVND (reference sequence). The ends were cut back, 3 bases at V and 4 bases at J, with 12 bases in the middle. CDR3 size: 14 residues. The CDR3 coding sequence is TGTGCCAGTAGTATTATGGGGGGACTCTATGGCTACACCTTC. It yields the protein CASSIMGGLYGYTF.

The genes are TRBV5-4 and TRBJ2-7; D might be TRBD2 (5 bases). This CDR3 contains 14 residues. In germline, CDR1 is SGHNT, CDR2 YYREEE (reference sequence). V dropped 1 base and J dropped 0 bases, with 8 bases sitting between them. CDR3 amino acids: CASSLSGLSYEQYF. Here the CDR3 DNA reads TGTGCCAGCAGCTTGTCTGGACTCTCCTACGAGCAGTACTTC. Filled out from reference TRBV5-4 and TRBJ2-7, the complete variable domain reads ETGVTQSPTHLIKTRGQQVTLRCSSQSGHNTVSWYQQALGQGPQFIFQYYREEENGRGNFPPRFSGLQFPNYSSELNVNALELDDSALYLCASSLSGLSYEQYFGPGTRLTVT.

V usage is TRBV5-6 and J usage is TRBJ2-5; 7 bases map to TRBD1. CDR1 SGHDT and CDR2 YYEEEE come from the germline V gene. V shed 4 bases, J shed 3 bases, and the junction held 3 bases outside the gene matches. The CDR3 has 13 residues. CDR3 loop: CASSLDREETQYF. As DNA, the CDR3 is TGTGCCAGCAGCCTCGACAGGGAAGAGACCCAGTACTTC.

The rearrangement uses TRBV27 and TRBJ2-7; 8 bases map to TRBD1. The CDR3 is made up of 14 amino acids. Trimming removed 5 bases from V and 2 bases from J; junction bases left unmatched: 5. Germline CDR1 reads MNHEY; CDR2 reads SMNVEV (reference sequence). In DNA form, the CDR3 reads TGTGCCAGCAGTCTACAGGGGGAAACCTACGAGCAGTACTTC. This translates into CASSLQGETYEQYF.

V gene TRBV5-6 combines with J gene TRBJ1-6; D unclear. Trimming took 1 base from V and 0 from J, leaving 5 bases between them. The length of the CDR3 is 15 residues. Per the germline V gene, CDR1 is SGHDT and CDR2 is YYEEEE. DNA of the CDR3: TGTGCCAGCAGCTTGTGGAGCTCCTATAATTCACCCCTCCACTTT. As protein: CASSLWSSYNSPLHF.

The rearrangement joins TRBV10-3 to TRBJ2-2; tentative D call: TRBD2 (6 bases). Trimming removed 4 bases at V and 1 base at J, with 10 bases between. The length of the CDR3 is 15 residues. Germline assignment: CDR1 ENHRY and CDR2 SYGVKD. The CDR3 is CAISGNGGNTGELFF. CDR3 nucleotide sequence: TGTGCCATCAGTGGGAACGGGGGGAACACCGGGGAGCTGTTTTTT.

This chain joins TRBV6-1 and TRBJ2-7; tentatively, D is TRBD2 (5 bases). Germline values: CDR1 MNHNS, CDR2 SASEGT. V dropped 3 bases and J dropped 0 bases, with 15 bases sitting between them. This CDR3 is built from 16 residues. The CDR3 nucleotides are TGTGCCAGCAGTGATCATGGGATGGGGAGCTCCTACGAGCAGTACTTC. It yields the protein CASSDHGMGSSYEQYF.

This clone was picked up one time. The V call is TRBV10-3, the J call TRBJ2-1, with D perhaps matching TRBD1 (6 bases). Trimming stripped 4 bases from V and 5 bases from J, with 18 bases between. The germline CDR1 and CDR2 sequences are ENHRY and SYGVKD. The CDR3 is made up of 16 amino acids. The CDR3 here is CAISAVETGGNNEQFF. CDR3 sequence (DNA): TGTGCCATCAGTGCAGTCGAGACAGGCGGAAACAATGAGCAGTTCTTC.

The chain recombines TRBV6-6 with TRBJ1-2; 11 bases align to TRBD1. The CDR3 extends over 15 amino acids. Germline V gene data show CDR1 as MNHNY and CDR2 as SVGAGI (reference sequence). Trimming took 6 bases from V and 4 from J; bases not matched to a gene: 7. CDR3 sequence: CASRKGQGASYGYTF. CDR3 in DNA: TGTGCCAGCAGAAAAGGACAGGGGGCGAGCTATGGCTACACCTTC.

To note about this clone: Other DNA sequences in this specimen translate into the identical CDR3. The chain joins TRBV6-4 to TRBJ2-3; possibly TRBD2 for D (6 bases). Trimming took off 3 bases at V and 1 base at J, with 11 bases between the two ends. The CDR3 extends over 15 amino acids. Germline assignment: CDR1 MRHNA and CDR2 SNTAGT. As DNA, the CDR3 is TGTGCCAGCAGTGAGGCGGGGTCAGGCACAGATACGCAGTATTTT. As protein: CASSEAGSGTDTQYF.

This sequence joins TRBV7-6 and TRBJ1-6, with a possible D match to TRBD1 (5 bases). The CDR3 totals 14 residues. The germline V and J ends were trimmed by 1 base and 9 bases, with 10 bases remaining between them. CDR1 is SGHVS, CDR2 FNYEAQ, per germline. CDR3 sequence reads: CASSLGYTGSPLHF. CDR3 sequence (DNA): TGTGCCAGCAGCTTAGGGTACACAGGTTCACCCCTCCACTTT.

The gene calls are TRBV7-2 and TRBJ2-3, with D possibly TRBD1 on 6 matching bases. Germline V gene sequence: CDR1 SGHTA, CDR2 FQGNSA. V was cut by 5 bases and J by 6 bases, with 15 bases left in between. This CDR3 spans 14 amino acids. This CDR3 is CASSPGTSPDTQYF. CDR3 in DNA: TGTGCCAGCAGCCCGGGGACATCCCCGGATACGCAGTATTTT.

This clone was recorded a few times. The chain couples TRBV25-1 to TRBJ2-1; the D gene is possibly TRBD2 (6 bases). V lost 8 bases and J 9 bases, leaving 17 bases between the germline ends. This CDR3 contains 13 residues. Looked up from germline, CDR1 is MGHDK and CDR2 is SYGVNS. The CDR3 DNA is TGTGCCAGCGAATATGAGTTGGGGGGTGAGCAGTTCTTC. As protein: CASEYELGGEQFF. The variable domain in full, with the rest retrieved from reference TRBV25-1 and TRBJ2-1, is EADIYQTPRYLVIGTGKKITLECSQTMGHDKMYWYQQDPGMELHLIHYSYGVNSTEKGDLSSESTVSRIRTEHFPLTLESARPSHTSQYLCASEYELGGEQFFGPGTRLTVL.

In DNA form, the CDR3 reads TGTGCCAGTACCAAGAACCGGGACAGGGGACCTGAAAAACTGTTTTTT. This translates into CASTKNRDRGPEKLFF. The chain couples TRBV19 to TRBJ1-4, with TRBD1 matching over 10 bases. With V trimmed by 7 bases and J by 7 bases, 12 bases remained unmatched. The CDR3 extends over 16 amino acids. Germline CDR1 reads LNHDA; CDR2 reads SQIVND (reference sequence).

The chain combines TRBV18 with TRBJ1-1; possible D gene TRBD1, 5 bases. This CDR3 spans 14 amino acids. The germline CDR1 and CDR2 sequences are KGHSH and LQKENI. Trimming stripped 3 bases from V and 0 bases from J, with 8 bases between. CDR3 region: CASSPQDMNTEAFF. The DNA for the CDR3 is TGTGCCAGCTCACCGCAGGACATGAACACTGAAGCTTTCTTT. Full variable domain (remainder filled in from reference TRBV18 and TRBJ1-1): NAGVMQNPRHLVRRRGQEARLRCSPMKGHSHVYWYRQLPEEGLKFMVYLQKENIIDESGMPKERFSAEFPKEGPSILRIQQVVRGDSAAYFCASSPQDMNTEAFFGQGTRLTVV.

This chain joins TRBV6-5 and TRBJ1-2; D is perhaps TRBD1 (6 bases). Germline V gene lookup returns CDR1 MNHEY and CDR2 SVGAGI. CDR3 length: 13 amino acids. V lost 6 bases and J lost 3, with 11 bases in between. The CDR3 DNA follows: TGTGCCAGCAGACCACAGGGAGACTATGGCTACACCTTC. This gives the protein CASRPQGDYGYTF.

This chain uses TRBV11-2 with TRBJ2-2; unclear D gene. Germline values: CDR1 SGHAT, CDR2 FQNNGV. The CDR3 has 13 amino acids. V lost 3 bases and J lost 4, with 6 bases in between. The CDR3 protein is CASSLSITGELFF. DNA of the CDR3: TGTGCCAGCAGCTTGTCTATCACCGGGGAGCTGTTTTTT.

CDR3 loop: CASSLTLNTEAFF. CDR3 bases: TGTGCCAGCAGCTTGACACTAAACACTGAAGCTTTCTTT. This chain uses TRBV5-5 with TRBJ1-1; D unclear. CDR1 is SGHKS, CDR2 YYEKEE, per germline (reference sequence). The CDR3 consists of 13 residues. Trimming took 1 base from V and 2 from J, leaving 6 bases between them.

In this sample, this clone turned up a few times. This rearrangement joins TRBV6-1 to TRBJ1-5; TRBD1 is a possible D gene (6 bases). The V end lost 5 bases, the J end lost 1 base, and 12 bases lay between the germline ends. The CDR3 loop spans 15 amino acids. The germline gives CDR1 MNHNS, CDR2 SASEGT. The CDR3 loop reads CASSSGTLSNQPQHF. CDR3 DNA: TGTGCCAGCAGTTCCGGGACACTGAGCAATCAGCCCCAGCATTTT.

The rearrangement links TRBV5-1 to TRBJ1-1; no definite D call. The germline CDR1 and CDR2 sequences are SGHRS and YFSETQ. This CDR3 is 15 amino acids long. V was pared by 1 base and J by 0 bases, with 10 bases between. CDR3 sequence: CASSLSPGMNTEAFF. In DNA form, the CDR3 reads TGCGCCAGCAGCTTGTCACCGGGAATGAACACTGAAGCTTTCTTT.

This clone was found a few times. This chain connects TRBV7-2 to TRBJ1-1, with 8 bases fitting TRBD1. The germline gives CDR1 SGHTA, CDR2 FQGNSA. The length of the CDR3 is 15 residues. Losses at the gene ends were 2 bases for V and 2 bases for J; bases not matched to a gene: 4. The CDR3 DNA reads as TGTGCCAGCAGCTTATGGACAGGGAGTAACACTGAAGCTTTCTTT. This codes for CASSLWTGSNTEAFF.

The rearrangement joins TRBV11-3 to TRBJ2-1; 9 bases match TRBD2. V gave up 4 bases and J gave up 4 bases; unmatched junction bases: 8. Germline CDR1 and CDR2: SGHNT and YENEEA. The CDR3 has 16 residues. Here the CDR3 reads CASSSKSGGLYNEQFF. The CDR3 DNA is TGTGCCAGCAGCTCCAAAAGCGGGGGGCTATACAATGAGCAGTTCTTC.